This T cell receptor beta chain was obtained from a study of shared clonotypes between healthy human individuals. Study-wide findings and caveats: Sequencing of the sorted subsets was shown by rarefaction to be incomplete despite large depth. Generation probabilities were higher for clonotypes shared across all four sorted-subset donors than for unshared ones.

V lost 4 bases to trimming and J lost 8 bases, with 18 bases between them. CDR1 is SGHDT and CDR2 is YYEEEE in the germline V gene. This CDR3 region has 15 residues. The data were produced by immunoSEQ multiplex PCR, yet TCRdb's version contains in-frame clones alone and is incomplete. This sample has 2,500,000 or so clones, with approximately 90% found just once. With regard to this clone: Antigen unknown.

This clonotype was sampled from a man younger than 35 in good health. The source material was naive CD4+ T cells sorted from blood. Subset in this sample: CD45RA+ positively selected. V usage is TRBV5-6 and J usage is TRBJ1-4, with a weak D call TRBD1 (5 bases). The CDR3: CASSLASGFSEKLFF. DNA for the CDR3: TGTGCCAGCAGCCTGGCTTCAGGGTTTTCCGAAAAACTGTTTTTT.